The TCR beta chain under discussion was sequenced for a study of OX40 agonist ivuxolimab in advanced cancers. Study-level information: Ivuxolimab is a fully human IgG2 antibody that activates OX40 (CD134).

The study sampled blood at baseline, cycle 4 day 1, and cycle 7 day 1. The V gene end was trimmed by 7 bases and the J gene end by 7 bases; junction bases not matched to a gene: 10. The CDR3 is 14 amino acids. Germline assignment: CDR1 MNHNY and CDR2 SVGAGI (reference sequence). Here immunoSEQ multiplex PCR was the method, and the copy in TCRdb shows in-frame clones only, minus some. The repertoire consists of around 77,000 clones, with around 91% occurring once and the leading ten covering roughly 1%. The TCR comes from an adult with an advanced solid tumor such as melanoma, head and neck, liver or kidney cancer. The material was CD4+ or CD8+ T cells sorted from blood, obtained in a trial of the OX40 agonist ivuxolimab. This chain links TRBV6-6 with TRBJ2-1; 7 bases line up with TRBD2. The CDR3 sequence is CASTLLAEGNEQFF. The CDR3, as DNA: TGTGCCAGCACCCTGCTAGCGGAGGGGAATGAGCAGTTCTTC.